These 9 T cell receptor beta chains originate from one sample sequenced in a study of blood T cells in healthy people across ages. A second about 7 to 11 cycle PCR used barcoded and J-beta primers. TCRdb reprocessed the 5' RACE reads via MiXCR and lists one record per CDR3 protein. The sample carries about 1,400,000 distinct CDR3 sequences, 55% to 75% recorded once. Sequencing used blood. The source is a man between 18 and 29 years old in good health.

The genes are TRBV18 and TRBJ2-7; D gene unclear. CDR3 length: 14 residues. The V and J ends lost 1 base and 0 bases respectively, with 7 bases between them. The germline V gene has CDR1 KGHSH and CDR2 LQKENI. The CDR3, as DNA: TGTGCCAGCTCACCACTTTCCAACTCCTACGAGCAGTACTTC. It specifies CASSPLSNSYEQYF.

The rearrangement uses TRBV4-1 and TRBJ2-5; TRBD2 matches at 8 bases. J gave up 1 base and V 4 bases, and 8 bases lay outside the gene matches. Germline V gene sequence: CDR1 MGHRA, CDR2 YSYEKL. The CDR3 extends over 16 amino acids. The CDR3 nucleotides are TGCGCCAGCAGCCGGAGTGGGGCGGGGGGCCAAGAGACCCAGTACTTC. Amino acid sequence: CASSRSGAGGQETQYF.

The chain couples TRBV3-1 to TRBJ2-7, with 9 nucleotides matching TRBD2. The junction had 2 bases not matched to a gene; V was cut back by 0 bases and J by 2 bases. Per germline, CDR1 LGHDT and CDR2 YNNKEL (reference sequence). The CDR3 has 15 residues. CDR3 DNA sequence: TGTGCCAGCAGCCAAGATGTAGCGGGAGCCTACGAGCAGTACTTC. Its translation is CASSQDVAGAYEQYF.

The V and J genes are TRBV4-1 and TRBJ2-1; TRBD2 matches 7 bases. V shed 0 bases and J 9 bases; nucleotides not matched to a gene: 5. There are 14 residues in the CDR3. Germline values: CDR1 MGHRA, CDR2 YSYEKL. The DNA of the CDR3 is TGCGCCAGCAGCCAAGATGGGGAGGGCGTTGAGCAGTTCTTC. It encodes CASSQDGEGVEQFF.

The CDR3 DNA follows: TGTGCCAGCAGTTACGGGAGCGGGGATACCTACAATGAGCAGTACTTC. This translates into CASSYGSGDTYNEQYF. The chain uses TRBV6-5 and TRBJ2-1, with 7 positions matching TRBD2. The J call may be wrong; the DNA end is better matched by TRBJ2-7. Germline CDR1 and CDR2: MNHEY and SVGAGI. The CDR3 contains 16 residues.

The V call is TRBV28, the J call TRBJ2-1; 8 bases are a match to TRBD2. Germline assignment: CDR1 MDHEN and CDR2 SYDVKM. V lost 8 bases to trimming and J lost 5 bases; unmatched junction nucleotides: 17. This CDR3 region has 17 residues. CDR3 amino acids: CASHKGLAGPWHNEQFF. The CDR3 DNA sequence: TGTGCCAGCCATAAGGGGCTAGCGGGCCCCTGGCACAATGAGCAGTTCTTC.

The V call is TRBV5-1, the J call TRBJ1-1; 8 nucleotides match TRBD1. This CDR3 spans 14 amino acids. Germline CDR1 and CDR2: SGHRS and YFSETQ. With 4 bases clipped from V and 4 bases from J, the junction kept 6 bases outside the gene matches. The CDR3 here is CASSGRGQGTEAFF. CDR3 DNA: TGCGCCAGCAGCGGAAGAGGACAGGGCACTGAAGCTTTCTTT.

The chain combines TRBV20-1 with TRBJ1-1, with a weak D call TRBD1 (5 bases). Trimming took 8 bases from V and 5 from J, leaving 15 bases between them. This CDR3 comprises 12 residues. Germline V gives CDR1 DFQATT, CDR2 SNEGSKA (reference sequence). CDR3 amino acids: CSPKRRGTEAFF. The CDR3 DNA reads TGCAGTCCTAAAAGACGGGGGACTGAAGCTTTCTTT.

The V and J genes are TRBV7-2 and TRBJ2-5, with a weak D call TRBD1 (6 bases). Trimming removed 5 bases from V and 3 bases from J, with 13 bases in between. The germline V gene has CDR1 SGHTA and CDR2 FQGNSA. CDR3 length: 14 amino acids. CDR3 sequence: CASSPQGWKETQYF. CDR3 in DNA: TGTGCCAGCAGCCCTCAGGGGTGGAAAGAGACCCAGTACTTC.